These 21 T cell receptor beta chains were all obtained from the same sample, sequenced in a study of OX40 agonist ivuxolimab in advanced cancers. Generated by immunoSEQ multiplex PCR, the TCRdb table keeps only in-frame clones and is missing some. The sample includes 53,000 or so clones, less than 85% of them seen just once. The sample consisted of CD4+ or CD8+ T cells sorted from blood, taken in a trial of the OX40 agonist ivuxolimab. The receptors were gathered from an adult with an advanced solid tumor such as melanoma, head and neck, liver or kidney cancer.

The chain employs TRBV2 and TRBJ2-2; 11 bases fit TRBD2. This CDR3 comprises 15 residues. With V trimmed by 6 bases and J by 4 bases, 4 bases remained unmatched. Germline-derived CDR1 and CDR2 are SNHLY and FYNNEI. CDR3 DNA sequence: TGTGCCAGCAGGAGGCTAGCGGGGGGCACCGGGGAGCTGTTTTTT. It translates to CASRRLAGGTGELFF.

This chain uses TRBV6-1 with TRBJ1-2; D unclear. Trimming pared 5 bases from V and 9 bases from J, leaving 10 bases between. The CDR3 is 11 residues long. The germline V gene has CDR1 MNHNS and CDR2 SASEGT. The CDR3 here is CASSSDLSYTF. DNA of the CDR3: TGTGCCAGCAGTTCAGACTTGAGCTACACCTTC.

This clone was counted a few times. The CDR3 DNA follows: TGTGCCAGTAGGGGGACACAGGGTCTTCGCGTCAATCAGCCCCAGCATTTT. It is translated as CASRGTQGLRVNQPQHF. The V call is TRBV19, the J call TRBJ1-5, with D maybe TRBD1 (6 bases). This CDR3 has 17 residues. Trimming took off 6 bases at V and 3 bases at J, with 21 bases between the two ends. CDR1 is LNHDA, CDR2 SQIVND, per germline (reference sequence).

V gene TRBV9 combines with J gene TRBJ1-1; D uncertain. Deletions cut 4 bases from V and 0 bases from J, with 10 bases between. This CDR3 has 14 amino acids. Germline assignment: CDR1 SGDLS and CDR2 YYNGEE. In DNA, the CDR3 is TGTGCCAGCAGCCCATCGGGAATGAACACTGAAGCTTTCTTT. As protein: CASSPSGMNTEAFF.

This clone was seen just once. The CDR3 reads CASSGLSNTQYF. The CDR3, as DNA: TGTGCCAGCAGTGGCCTCTCCAATACGCAGTATTTT. V and J are TRBV6-6 and TRBJ2-3; D gene ambiguous. Germline V lookup: CDR1 MNHNY, CDR2 SVGAGI (reference sequence). The CDR3 is 12 amino acids. Trimming took 5 bases from V and 7 from J, leaving 10 bases between them.

The chain has TRBV5-4 and TRBJ1-2, with D maybe TRBD1 (5 bases). This CDR3 comprises 13 residues. Trimming pared 0 bases from V and 2 bases from J, leaving 5 bases between. Germline assignment: CDR1 SGHNT and CDR2 YYREEE (reference sequence). The CDR3 DNA is TGTGCCAGCAGCTTGGCAGGGAACTATGGCTACACCTTC. This codes for CASSLAGNYGYTF.

CDR3 coding DNA: TGTGCCAGCAGTCTGGGGCCACAAGCTTTCTTT. Its protein product is CASSLGPQAFF. V is TRBV6-5 and J is TRBJ1-1; maybe TRBD1 (5 bases). The germline V gene encodes CDR1 MNHEY and CDR2 SVGAGI. The CDR3 is 11 residues long. V was shortened by 5 bases and J by 9 bases, with 10 bases between the two germline ends.

Remarks on this clone: Other DNA sequences in this specimen translate into the identical CDR3. This chain joins TRBV10-3 and TRBJ1-2, with 8 nucleotides matching TRBD1. Unmatched junction bases numbered 8, after V lost 3 bases and J lost 8 bases. Germline lookup yields CDR1 ENHRY and CDR2 SYGVKD. The CDR3 totals 14 residues. The CDR3 region is CAISDETGGRGYTF. The DNA for the CDR3 is TGTGCCATCAGTGACGAAACAGGGGGGCGGGGCTACACCTTC.

The V call is TRBV11-2, the J call TRBJ2-2; the match to TRBD2 covers 8 bases. CDR3 length equals 16 residues. CDR1 is SGHAT and CDR2 is FQNNGV in the germline V gene. Losses at the gene ends were 5 bases for V and 2 bases for J; bases not matched to a gene: 7. The CDR3 nucleotides read TGTGCCAGCAGCAACATAGCGGGGCTTAACACCGGGGAGCTGTTTTTT. Protein product: CASSNIAGLNTGELFF. Supplemented by reference TRBV11-2 and TRBJ2-2, the full variable domain reads EAGVAQSPRYKIIEKRQSVAFWCNPISGHATLYWYQQILGQGPKLLIQFQNNGVVDDSQLPKDRFSAERLKGVDSTLKIQPAKLEDSAVYLCASSNIAGLNTGELFFGEGSRLTVL.

The chain links TRBV5-1 to TRBJ2-1; 7 nucleotides match TRBD2. This CDR3 has 15 residues. In germline, CDR1 is SGHRS, CDR2 YFSETQ. V shed 9 bases, J shed 7 bases, and the junction held 16 bases outside the gene matches. The CDR3 DNA is TGCGCCAACACCTTAGTGGGAGGGCCGAGGAATGAGCAGTTCTTC. Residues: CANTLVGGPRNEQFF.

This clone was seen only once. This chain joins TRBV6-5 and TRBJ1-1, with 9 bases identical to TRBD1. The J segment lost 13 bases and the V segment lost 6 bases, leaving 15 bases of the junction unmatched. Germline CDR1 MNHEY, CDR2 SVGAGI. The CDR3 has 14 residues. CDR3 in DNA: TGTGCCAGCAGCCGAACTACCGGGACAGGGCCGTTTTTCTTT. Its translation is CASSRTTGTGPFFF.

The rearrangement joins TRBV7-9 to TRBJ2-3, with TRBD1 matching 8 bases. Looked up from germline, CDR1 is SEHNR and CDR2 is FQNEAQ (reference sequence). This CDR3 contains 16 residues. V lost 5 bases to trimming and J lost 3 bases; unmatched junction nucleotides: 10. CDR3 in DNA: TGTGCCAGCAGCCTCACAGGGGGGATAGGGACAGATACGCAGTATTTT. Amino acid sequence: CASSLTGGIGTDTQYF.

The rearrangement joins TRBV19 to TRBJ2-3; D unclear. The length of the CDR3 is 17 residues. V was clipped by 3 bases and J by 0 bases, with 16 bases between them. Germline V gene lookup returns CDR1 LNHDA and CDR2 SQIVND (reference sequence). The CDR3 region is CASSIMFTGISTDTQYF. CDR3 in DNA: TGTGCCAGTAGTATTATGTTTACGGGCATCAGCACAGATACGCAGTATTTT.

The table lists this clone with a count of one. The chain carries TRBV29-1 and TRBJ2-7, with D maybe TRBD1 (6 bases). V was pared by 6 bases and J by 2 bases, with 8 bases between. The CDR3 covers 11 residues. Per germline, CDR1 SQVTM and CDR2 ANQGSEA. CDR3 protein: CSVRTAYEQYF. The CDR3 DNA reads TGCAGCGTCCGGACAGCCTACGAGCAGTACTTC.

The chain couples TRBV30 to TRBJ2-7, with TRBD2 matching 8 bases. With 0 bases clipped from V and 4 bases from J, the junction kept 2 bases outside the gene matches. CDR1 and CDR2 (germline): GTSNPN, SVGIG (reference sequence). This CDR3 is built from 13 residues. The CDR3: CAWSVGTRYEQYF. CDR3 DNA sequence: TGTGCCTGGAGTGTAGGGACTAGGTACGAGCAGTACTTC.

The chain employs TRBV6-6 and TRBJ2-7; D is unresolved. The germline V gene encodes CDR1 MNHNY and CDR2 SVGAGI (reference sequence). Trimming pared 5 bases from V and 4 bases from J, leaving 12 bases between. The CDR3 spans 13 residues. Written as DNA, the CDR3 is TGTGCCAGCAGTGCGTGGATCAAGTACGAGCAGTACTTC. This encodes CASSAWIKYEQYF.

This rearrangement joins TRBV4-1 to TRBJ2-1; TRBD1 agrees at 12 bases. The CDR3 consists of 16 residues. CDR1 and CDR2 from the germline V gene are MGHRA and YSYEKL. V was clipped by 5 bases and J by 4 bases; unmatched bases: 6. The CDR3 spells CASSKPGQGAYNEQFF. In DNA form, the CDR3 reads TGCGCCAGCAGCAAGCCGGGACAGGGGGCTTACAATGAGCAGTTCTTC.

The chain uses TRBV5-5 and TRBJ2-5; 7 bases align to TRBD1. Trimming removed 3 bases from V and 4 bases from J; junction bases left unmatched: 12. CDR1 is SGHKS, CDR2 YYEKEE, per germline (reference sequence). CDR3 length: 16 amino acids. The DNA for the CDR3 is TGTGCCAGCAGCTCGGCGCCAACAGGGGTGGGAGAGACCCAGTACTTC. It translates to CASSSAPTGVGETQYF.

The rearrangement links TRBV5-1 to TRBJ1-2; D remains ambiguous. Per germline, CDR1 SGHRS and CDR2 YFSETQ. V dropped 4 bases and J dropped 4 bases, with 20 bases sitting between them. The CDR3 spans 16 residues. The CDR3 loop is CASSPDGGPGRYGYTF. The CDR3 DNA reads TGCGCCAGCAGCCCCGATGGTGGGCCCGGCCGCTATGGCTACACCTTC.

The chain has TRBV7-9 and TRBJ1-4; D might be TRBD1 (6 bases). The germline V and J ends were trimmed by 8 bases and 8 bases, with 18 bases remaining between them. CDR1 and CDR2 (germline): SEHNR, FQNEAQ (reference sequence). This CDR3 has 14 amino acids. CDR3 protein: CASGDTGSGEKLFF. The CDR3 DNA follows: TGTGCCAGCGGAGATACAGGGTCCGGGGAAAAACTGTTTTTT.

CDR3 sequence reads: CASSSRTLAGELFF. DNA for the CDR3: TGTGCCAGCAGCTCCCGGACGTTGGCCGGGGAGCTGTTTTTT. The gene calls are TRBV11-3 and TRBJ2-2; D is uncertain. There are 14 residues in the CDR3. Trimming left V 4 bases short and J 6 bases short, with 12 bases between. Germline loops: CDR1 SGHNT, CDR2 YENEEA.